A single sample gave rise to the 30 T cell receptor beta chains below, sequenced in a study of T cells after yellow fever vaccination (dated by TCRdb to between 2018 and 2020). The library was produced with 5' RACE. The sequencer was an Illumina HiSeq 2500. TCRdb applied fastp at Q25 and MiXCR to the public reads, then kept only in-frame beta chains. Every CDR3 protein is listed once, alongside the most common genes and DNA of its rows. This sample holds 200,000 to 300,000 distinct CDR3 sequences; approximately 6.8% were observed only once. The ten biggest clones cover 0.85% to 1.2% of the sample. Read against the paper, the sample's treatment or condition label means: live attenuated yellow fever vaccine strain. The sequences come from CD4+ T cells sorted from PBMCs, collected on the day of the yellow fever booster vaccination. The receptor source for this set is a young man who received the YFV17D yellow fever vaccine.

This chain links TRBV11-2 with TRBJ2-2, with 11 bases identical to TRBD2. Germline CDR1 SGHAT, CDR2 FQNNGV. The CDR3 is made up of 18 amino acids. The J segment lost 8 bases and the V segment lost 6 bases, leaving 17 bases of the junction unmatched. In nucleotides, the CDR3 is TGTGCCAGCAGACAACTTCGGGGTAGCGGGAGGGCCTGGGGGGAGCTGTTTTTT. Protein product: CASRQLRGSGRAWGELFF.

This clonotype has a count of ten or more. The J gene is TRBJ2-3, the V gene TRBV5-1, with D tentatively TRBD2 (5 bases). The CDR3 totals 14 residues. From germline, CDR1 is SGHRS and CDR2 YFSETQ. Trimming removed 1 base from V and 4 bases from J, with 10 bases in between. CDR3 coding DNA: TGCGCCAGCAGCTTGATCGGGATCTCAGATACGCAGTATTTT. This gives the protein CASSLIGISDTQYF.

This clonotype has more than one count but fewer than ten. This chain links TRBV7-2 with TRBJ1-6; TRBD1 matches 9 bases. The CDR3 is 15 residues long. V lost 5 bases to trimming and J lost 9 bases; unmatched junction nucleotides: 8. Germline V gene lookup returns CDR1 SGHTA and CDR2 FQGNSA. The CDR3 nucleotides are TGTGCCAGCAGCCCGAGACAGGGGGTAGGTTCACCCCTCCACTTT. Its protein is CASSPRQGVGSPLHF.

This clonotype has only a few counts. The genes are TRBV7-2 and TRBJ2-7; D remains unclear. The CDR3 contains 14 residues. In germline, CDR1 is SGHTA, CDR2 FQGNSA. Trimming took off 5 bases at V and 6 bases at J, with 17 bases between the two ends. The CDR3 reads CASSTPNTQSEQYF. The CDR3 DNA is TGTGCCAGCAGCACACCGAATACCCAATCCGAGCAGTACTTC.

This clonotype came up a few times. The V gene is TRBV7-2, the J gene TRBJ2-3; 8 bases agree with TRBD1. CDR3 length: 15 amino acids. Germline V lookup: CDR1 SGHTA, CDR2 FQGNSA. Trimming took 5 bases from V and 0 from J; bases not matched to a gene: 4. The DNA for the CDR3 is TGTGCCAGCAGCAGGACAGGGACGAGCACAGATACGCAGTATTTT. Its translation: CASSRTGTSTDTQYF.

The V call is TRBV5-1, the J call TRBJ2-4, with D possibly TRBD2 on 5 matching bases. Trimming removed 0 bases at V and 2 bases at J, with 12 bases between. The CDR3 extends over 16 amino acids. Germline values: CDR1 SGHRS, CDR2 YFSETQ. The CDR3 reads CASSLGLSVPKNIQYF. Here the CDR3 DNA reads TGCGCCAGCAGCTTGGGACTATCGGTTCCCAAAAACATTCAGTACTTC.

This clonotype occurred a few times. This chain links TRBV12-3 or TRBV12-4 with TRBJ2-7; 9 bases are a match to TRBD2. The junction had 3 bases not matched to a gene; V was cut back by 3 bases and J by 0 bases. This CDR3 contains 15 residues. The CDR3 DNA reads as TGTGCCAGCAGTTTTGGTAGCGGGAGCTCCTACGAGCAGTACTTC. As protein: CASSFGSGSSYEQYF.

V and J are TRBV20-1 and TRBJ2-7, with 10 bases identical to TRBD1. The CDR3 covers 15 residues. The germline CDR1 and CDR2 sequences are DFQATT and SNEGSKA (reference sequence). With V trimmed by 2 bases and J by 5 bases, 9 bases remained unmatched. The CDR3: CSARLAGTGVNEQYF. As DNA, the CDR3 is TGCAGTGCTAGATTGGCCGGGACAGGGGTTAACGAGCAGTACTTC.

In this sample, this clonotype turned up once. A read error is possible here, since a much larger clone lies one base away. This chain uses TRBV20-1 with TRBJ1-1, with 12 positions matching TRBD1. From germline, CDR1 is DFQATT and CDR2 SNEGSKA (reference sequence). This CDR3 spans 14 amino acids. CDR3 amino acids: CSAREGTGGTEASF. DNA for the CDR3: TGCAGTGCTAGGGAGGGGACAGGGGGCACTGAAGCTTCCTTT.

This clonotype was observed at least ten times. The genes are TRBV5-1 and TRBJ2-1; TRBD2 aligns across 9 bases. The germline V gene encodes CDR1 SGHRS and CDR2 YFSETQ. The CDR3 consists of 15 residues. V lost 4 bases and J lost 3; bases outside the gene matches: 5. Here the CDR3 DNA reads TGCGCCAGCAGCCCTAGCGGGGACTTCTACAATGAGCAGTTCTTC. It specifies CASSPSGDFYNEQFF. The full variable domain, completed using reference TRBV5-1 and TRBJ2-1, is KAGVTQTPRYLIKTRGQQVTLSCSPISGHRSVSWYQQTPGQGLQFLFEYFSETQRNKGNFPGRFSGRQFSNSRSEMNVSTLELGDSALYLCASSPSGDFYNEQFFGPGTRLTVL.

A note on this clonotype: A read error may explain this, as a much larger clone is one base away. CDR3 residues: CASSSWTSGSEETQNF. For the CDR3, the DNA is TGTGCCAGCAGTTCCTGGACTAGCGGGAGTGAAGAGACCCAGAACTTC. The chain links TRBV28 to TRBJ2-5; TRBD2 agrees at 13 bases. This CDR3 has 16 amino acids. Germline assignment: CDR1 MDHEN and CDR2 SYDVKM.

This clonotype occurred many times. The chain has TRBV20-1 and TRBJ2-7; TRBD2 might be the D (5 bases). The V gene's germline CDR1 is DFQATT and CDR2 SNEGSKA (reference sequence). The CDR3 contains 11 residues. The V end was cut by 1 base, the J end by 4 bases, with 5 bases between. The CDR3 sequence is CSARGRYEQYF. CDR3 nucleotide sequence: TGCAGTGCTAGAGGGAGGTACGAGCAGTACTTC.

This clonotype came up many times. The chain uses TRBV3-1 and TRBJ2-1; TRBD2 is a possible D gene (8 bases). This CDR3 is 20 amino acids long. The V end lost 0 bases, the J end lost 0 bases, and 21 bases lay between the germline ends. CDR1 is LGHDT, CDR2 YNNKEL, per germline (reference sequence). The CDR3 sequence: CASSQDPTGTLAGSYNEQFF. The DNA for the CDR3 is TGTGCCAGCAGCCAAGATCCGACAGGGACCCTAGCGGGCTCCTACAATGAGCAGTTCTTC.

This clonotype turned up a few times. In nucleotides, the CDR3 is TGTGCCAGCAGCCAGGGGCGGGAGAACACCGGGGAGCTGTTTTTT. Translating gives CASSQGRENTGELFF. This chain links TRBV7-3 with TRBJ2-2; D may be TRBD1 or TRBD2 (6 bases each). The V and J ends lost 5 bases and 1 base respectively, with 11 bases between them. This CDR3 is 15 amino acids long. Germline assignment: CDR1 SGHTA and CDR2 FQGTGA.

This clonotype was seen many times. The CDR3 region is CASSPTSTGSETQYF. The CDR3 nucleotides read TGTGCCAGCAGCCCGACTAGCACGGGGTCAGAGACCCAGTACTTC. The genes are TRBV7-9 and TRBJ2-5; 7 nucleotides agree with TRBD2. The CDR3 is 15 residues long. Germline V gene data show CDR1 as SEHNR and CDR2 as FQNEAQ (reference sequence). V lost 5 bases to trimming and J lost 4 bases; unmatched junction nucleotides: 10.

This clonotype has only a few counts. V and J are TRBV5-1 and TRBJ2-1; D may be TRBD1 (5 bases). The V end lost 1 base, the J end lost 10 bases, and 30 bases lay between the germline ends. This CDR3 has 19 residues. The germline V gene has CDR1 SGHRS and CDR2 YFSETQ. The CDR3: CASSLRYVTATVQGYEQFF. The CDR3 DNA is TGCGCCAGCAGCTTGCGTTATGTTACCGCCACTGTCCAGGGTTACGAGCAGTTCTTC.

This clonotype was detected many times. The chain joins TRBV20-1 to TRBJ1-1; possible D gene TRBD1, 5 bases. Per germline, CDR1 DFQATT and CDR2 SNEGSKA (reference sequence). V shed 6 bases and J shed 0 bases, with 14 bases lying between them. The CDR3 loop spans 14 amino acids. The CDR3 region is CSAGAQALNTEAFF. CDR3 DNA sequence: TGCAGTGCCGGGGCTCAGGCCCTGAACACTGAAGCTTTCTTT.

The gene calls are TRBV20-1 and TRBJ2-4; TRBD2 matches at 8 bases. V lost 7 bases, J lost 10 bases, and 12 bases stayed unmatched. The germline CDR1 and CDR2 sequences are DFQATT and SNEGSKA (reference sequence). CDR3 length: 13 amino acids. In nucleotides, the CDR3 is TGCAGTGGCAAGGCTAGCGGGTGGAGGATTCAGTACTTC. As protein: CSGKASGWRIQYF.

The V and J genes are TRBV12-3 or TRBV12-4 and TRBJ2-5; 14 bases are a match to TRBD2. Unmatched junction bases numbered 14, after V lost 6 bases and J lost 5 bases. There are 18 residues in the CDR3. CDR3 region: CASSLHLTSGRDRETQYF. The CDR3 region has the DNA TGTGCCAGCAGCTTACACTTGACTAGCGGGAGGGACAGGGAGACCCAGTACTTC.

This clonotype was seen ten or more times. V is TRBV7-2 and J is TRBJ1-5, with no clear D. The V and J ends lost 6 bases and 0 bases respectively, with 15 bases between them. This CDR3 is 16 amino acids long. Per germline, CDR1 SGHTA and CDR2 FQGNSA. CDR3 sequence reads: CASSPEAPYSNQPQHF. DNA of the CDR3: TGTGCCAGCAGTCCCGAGGCACCTTATAGCAATCAGCCCCAGCATTTT.

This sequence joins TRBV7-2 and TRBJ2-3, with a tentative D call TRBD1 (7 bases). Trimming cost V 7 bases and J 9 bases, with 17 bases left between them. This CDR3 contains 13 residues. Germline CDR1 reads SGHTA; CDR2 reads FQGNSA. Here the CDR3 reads CASTSGGGVTQYF. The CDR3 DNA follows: TGTGCCAGCACCTCAGGGGGAGGAGTAACGCAGTATTTT. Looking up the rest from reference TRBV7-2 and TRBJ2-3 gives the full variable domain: GAGVSQSPSNKVTEKGKDVELRCDPISGHTALYWYRQSLGQGLEFLIYFQGNSAPDKSGLPSDRFSAERTGGSVSTLTIQRTQQEDSAVYLCASTSGGGVTQYFGPGTRLTVL.

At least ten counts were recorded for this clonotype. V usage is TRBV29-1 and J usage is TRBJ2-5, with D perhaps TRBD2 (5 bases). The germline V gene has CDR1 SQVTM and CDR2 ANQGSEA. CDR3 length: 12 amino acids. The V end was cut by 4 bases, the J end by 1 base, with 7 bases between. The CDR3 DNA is TGCAGCGTTGTCGGGGTCCAAGAGACCCAGTACTTC. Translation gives CSVVGVQETQYF.

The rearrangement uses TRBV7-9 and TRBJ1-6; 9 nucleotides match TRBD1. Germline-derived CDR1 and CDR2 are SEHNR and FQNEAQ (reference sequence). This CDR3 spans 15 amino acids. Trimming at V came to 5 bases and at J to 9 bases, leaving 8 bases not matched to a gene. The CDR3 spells CASSARDRDSSPLHF. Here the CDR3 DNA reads TGTGCCAGCAGCGCCCGGGACAGGGATAGTTCACCCCTCCACTTT.

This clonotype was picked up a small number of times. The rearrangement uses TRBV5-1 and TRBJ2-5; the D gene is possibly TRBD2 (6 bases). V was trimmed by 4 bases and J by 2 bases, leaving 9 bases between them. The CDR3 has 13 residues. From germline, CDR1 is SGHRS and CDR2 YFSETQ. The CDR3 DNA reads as TGCGCCAGCAGCCCTAGCGAGCAAGAGACCCAGTACTTC. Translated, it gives CASSPSEQETQYF.

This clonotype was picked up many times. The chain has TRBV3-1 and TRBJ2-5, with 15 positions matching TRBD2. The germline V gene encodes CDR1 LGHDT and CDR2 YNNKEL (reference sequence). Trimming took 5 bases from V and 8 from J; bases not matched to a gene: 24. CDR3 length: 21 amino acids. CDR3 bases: TGTGCCAGCAGCAAGACCATTGGGACTAGCGGGAGGCCCTCTCCGGCCGAAACCCAGTACTTC. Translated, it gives CASSKTIGTSGRPSPAETQYF.

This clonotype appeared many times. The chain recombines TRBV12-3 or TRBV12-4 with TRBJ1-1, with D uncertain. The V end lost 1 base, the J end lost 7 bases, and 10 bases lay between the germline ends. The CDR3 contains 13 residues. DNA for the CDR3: TGTGCCAGCAGTTTAGTAGGGTATAATGAAGCTTTCTTT. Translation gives CASSLVGYNEAFF.

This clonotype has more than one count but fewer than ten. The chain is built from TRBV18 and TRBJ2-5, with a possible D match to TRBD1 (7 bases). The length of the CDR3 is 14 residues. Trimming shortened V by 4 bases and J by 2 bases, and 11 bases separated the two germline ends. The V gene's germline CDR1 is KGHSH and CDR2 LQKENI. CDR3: CASSLGGQQETQYF. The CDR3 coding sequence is TGTGCCAGCTCACTGGGGGGACAGCAAGAGACCCAGTACTTC. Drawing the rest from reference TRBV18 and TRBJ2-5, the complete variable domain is NAGVMQNPRHLVRRRGQEARLRCSPMKGHSHVYWYRQLPEEGLKFMVYLQKENIIDESGMPKERFSAEFPKEGPSILRIQQVVRGDSAAYFCASSLGGQQETQYFGPGTRLLVL.

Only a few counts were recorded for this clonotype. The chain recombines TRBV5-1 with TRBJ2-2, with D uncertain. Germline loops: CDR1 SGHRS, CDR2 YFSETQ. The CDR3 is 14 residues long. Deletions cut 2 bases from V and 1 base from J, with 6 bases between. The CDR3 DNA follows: TGCGCCAGCAGCTTAAGCATGAACACCGGGGAGCTGTTTTTT. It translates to CASSLSMNTGELFF. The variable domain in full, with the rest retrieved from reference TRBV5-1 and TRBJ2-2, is KAGVTQTPRYLIKTRGQQVTLSCSPISGHRSVSWYQQTPGQGLQFLFEYFSETQRNKGNFPGRFSGRQFSNSRSEMNVSTLELGDSALYLCASSLSMNTGELFFGEGSRLTVL.

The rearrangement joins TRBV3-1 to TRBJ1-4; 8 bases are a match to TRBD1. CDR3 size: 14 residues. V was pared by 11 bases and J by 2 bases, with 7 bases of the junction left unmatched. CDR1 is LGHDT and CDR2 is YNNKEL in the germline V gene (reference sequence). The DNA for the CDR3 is TGTGCCGCCGCTAACAGGGGGACTAATGAAAAACTGTTTTTT. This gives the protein CAAANRGTNEKLFF.

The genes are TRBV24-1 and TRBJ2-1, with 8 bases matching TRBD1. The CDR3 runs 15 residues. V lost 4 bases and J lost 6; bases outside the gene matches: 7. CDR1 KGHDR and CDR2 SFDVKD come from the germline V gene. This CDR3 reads CATSDSGTGANEQFF. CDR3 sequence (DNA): TGTGCCACCAGTGACTCCGGGACAGGAGCCAATGAGCAGTTCTTC.